A single sample is the source of the 17 T cell receptor beta chains below, sequenced in a study of blood T cell repertoires in COVID-19. TCRdb's table, derived via immunoSEQ multiplex PCR, lists solely in-frame clones and lacks some. The sample lists more than 90,000 clones, roughly nine tenths seen once, with approximately 4.7% in the top ten. The material sequenced was peripheral blood. The receptors were gathered from a man aged 35 to 55 with acute or convalescent COVID-19.

V gene TRBV6-2 or TRBV6-3 combines with J gene TRBJ1-2; tentative D call: TRBD1 (6 bases). Trimming took 6 bases from V and 3 from J, leaving 11 bases between them. This CDR3 comprises 13 residues. Germline CDR1 and CDR2: MNHEY and SVGEGT. The chain's CDR3 is CASSRTADYGYTF. The CDR3 DNA is TGTGCCAGCAGCCGGACAGCGGACTATGGCTACACCTTC.

This chain connects TRBV21-1 to TRBJ1-1. TRBV21-1 corresponds to a pseudogene. This CDR3 comprises 13 residues. CDR3 bases: TGTGCCAGCAGCACGCGGATGAACACTGAAGCTTTCTTT. Translating it yields CASSTRMNTEAFF.

This clone was found once. V gene TRBV5-1 combines with J gene TRBJ1-1; D unresolved. Germline-derived CDR1 and CDR2 are SGHRS and YFSETQ. The V and J ends lost 0 bases and 0 bases respectively, with 6 bases between them. The CDR3 sequence is 14 residues long. The CDR3 bases are TGCGCCAGCAGCTTGGCGGTAATGAACACTGAAGCTTTCTTT. It specifies CASSLAVMNTEAFF.

The chain joins TRBV7-2 to TRBJ1-2; TRBD1 matches at 8 bases. Trimming took 5 bases from V and 8 from J; bases not matched to a gene: 10. The CDR3 runs to 14 residues. Germline assignment: CDR1 SGHTA and CDR2 FQGNSA. Here the CDR3 reads CASSPGQAGRGYTF. CDR3 in DNA: TGTGCCAGCAGCCCGGGACAGGCCGGCCGAGGCTACACCTTC.

The rearrangement uses TRBV6-6 and TRBJ2-3, with D perhaps matching TRBD2 (5 bases). Germline CDR1 and CDR2: MNHNY and SVGAGI (reference sequence). V lost 4 bases to trimming and J lost 0 bases, with 11 bases between them. This CDR3 comprises 15 residues. The CDR3 reads CASSFSRGSTDTQYF. DNA for the CDR3: TGTGCCAGCAGTTTCTCCCGGGGTAGCACAGATACGCAGTATTTT.

The rearrangement joins TRBV9 to TRBJ2-3, with D tentatively TRBD2 (6 bases). The germline V gene has CDR1 SGDLS and CDR2 YYNGEE. The CDR3 contains 13 residues. Trimming took off 6 bases at V and 4 bases at J, with 12 bases between the two ends. CDR3 sequence: CASTASSADTQYF. The CDR3 DNA follows: TGTGCCAGCACGGCCTCTAGCGCAGATACGCAGTATTTT.

The J gene is TRBJ1-2, the V gene TRBV19; tentatively, D is TRBD1 (5 bases). The V gene lost 3 bases and the J gene lost 7 bases, with 18 bases spanning the gap. The germline V gene encodes CDR1 LNHDA and CDR2 SQIVND (reference sequence). This CDR3 region has 15 residues. The CDR3 DNA is TGTGCCAGTAGTATGAAAGGGGCAGAAGTTGGTGGCTACACCTTC. Translation gives CASSMKGAEVGGYTF.

In DNA form, the CDR3 reads TGTGCCAGCAGGCCCAGGACAGGGTGGAACACTGAAGCTTTCTTT. Amino acid sequence: CASRPRTGWNTEAFF. The rearrangement links TRBV27 to TRBJ1-1; 8 nucleotides line up with TRBD1. Trimming cost V 6 bases and J 1 base; bases outside gene matches: 7. From germline, CDR1 is MNHEY and CDR2 SMNVEV (reference sequence). This CDR3 is built from 15 residues.

In this sample, this clone turned up a few times. The sample has other DNA sequences that encode this CDR3 too. The chain recombines TRBV6-5 with TRBJ1-2; tentatively, D is TRBD1 (5 bases). This CDR3 is built from 13 residues. Germline CDR1 MNHEY, CDR2 SVGAGI. V lost 4 bases and J 3 bases, leaving 9 bases between the germline ends. CDR3 protein: CASSFRVDYGYTF. The CDR3 coding sequence is TGTGCCAGCAGTTTCAGGGTTGACTATGGCTACACCTTC.

The chain couples TRBV7-2 to TRBJ2-1, with D uncertain. This CDR3 has 14 residues. Trimming left V 1 base short and J 7 bases short, with 11 bases between. Germline V gene lookup returns CDR1 SGHTA and CDR2 FQGNSA. DNA for the CDR3: TGTGCCAGCAGCTTAGTAGGAGCATCGAATGAGCAGTTCTTC. It is translated as CASSLVGASNEQFF.

V is TRBV7-3 and J is TRBJ2-1; 8 bases map to TRBD2. J gave up 4 bases and V 2 bases, and 7 bases lay outside the gene matches. The CDR3 spans 16 residues. In germline, CDR1 is SGHTA, CDR2 FQGTGA. The CDR3 region is CASSLRGGRSYNEQFF. CDR3 nucleotides: TGTGCCAGCAGCTTACGGGGGGGCCGTAGTTACAATGAGCAGTTCTTC.

The chain couples TRBV9 to TRBJ2-7; TRBD2 matches 13 bases. Germline loops: CDR1 SGDLS, CDR2 YYNGEE. J was trimmed by 7 bases and V by 4 bases; bases with no gene match: 11. CDR3 length: 16 amino acids. CDR3 nucleotide sequence: TGTGCCAGCAGCCTGCGGACTAGCGGGAGTCTTCGGGAGCAGTACTTC. Translating gives CASSLRTSGSLREQYF.

The CDR3 sequence is CASSDDRGREQYF. CDR3 sequence (DNA): TGTGCCAGTAGTGACGACAGGGGACGCGAGCAGTACTTC. J is TRBJ2-7 and V is TRBV19; 8 nucleotides align to TRBD1. This CDR3 comprises 13 residues. V trimming: 5 bases; J trimming: 6 bases; junction bases outside the gene matches: 6. Germline V gives CDR1 LNHDA, CDR2 SQIVND (reference sequence).

This clone was seen only once. The V call is TRBV7-2, the J call TRBJ1-4, with D tentatively TRBD1 (5 bases). This CDR3 spans 15 amino acids. The V end lost 5 bases, the J end lost 1 base, and 11 bases lay between the germline ends. Germline loops: CDR1 SGHTA, CDR2 FQGNSA. The CDR3 nucleotides read TGTGCCAGCAGCCACCCGGGGGTAACTAATGAAAAACTGTTTTTT. As protein: CASSHPGVTNEKLFF.

The CDR3 DNA reads TGTGCCAGCTCCCTTCCGGATGGGCTAGCGGGCATATCCTACGAGCAGTACTTC. Protein: CASSLPDGLAGISYEQYF. The chain joins TRBV11-2 to TRBJ2-7; 8 positions agree with TRBD2. The germline CDR1 and CDR2 sequences are SGHAT and FQNNGV. The ends lost 8 bases at V and 1 base at J; junction bases unmatched: 19. This CDR3 is 18 amino acids long.

V is TRBV9 and J is TRBJ1-3; 9 bases map to TRBD1. Germline-derived CDR1 and CDR2 are SGDLS and YYNGEE. This CDR3 contains 17 residues. V lost 3 bases and J lost 0; bases outside the gene matches: 7. CDR3 in DNA: TGTGCCAGCAGCGCCCTACAGGGGGCGAGCTCTGGAAACACCATATATTTT. Protein product: CASSALQGASSGNTIYF.

The V and J genes are TRBV4-3 and TRBJ1-2; D may be TRBD1 (6 bases). This CDR3 has 15 residues. Trimming stripped 2 bases from V and 6 bases from J, with 16 bases between. Germline V gene lookup returns CDR1 LGHNA and CDR2 YSLEER. CDR3 in amino acids: CASSQTLGRTDGYTF. CDR3 bases: TGCGCCAGCAGCCAAACCTTAGGTCGGACAGATGGCTACACCTTC.